This TCR beta chain is from a study of T cell repertoires in cytomegalovirus infection (dated by TCRdb to about 2019). About the investigation overall: Because public TCR beta signatures pointed to carriage of CMV infection together with the matching HLA type, the HLA type of each donor mattered for the analysis. The paper's findings and limits, for the study overall: The ex vivo response was dominated by HLA-C-restricted CMV-specific TCR beta clonotypes, and the single most frequent clonotype in two of eight donors was supplied by these HLA-C-restricted clonotypes. Carriers of CMV infection plus the relevant HLA type were discriminated by the cumulative frequency of public TCR beta family members in the study cohort and in an independent approximately 350-donor cohort.

This clonotype has ten or more counts. Its antigen remains unidentified. Base qualities are missing; no much larger clone stands one base away. Sequenced on an Illumina HiSeq 1500. TCRdb took the public reads, trimmed them with fastp at Q25, ran MiXCR for clone calling and kept in-frame beta chains. Records with the same CDR3 protein are collapsed into one entry carrying the most frequent genes and DNA. This sample gives some 200,000 distinct CDR3 sequences in total; 8% to 10% of them show up just once. Clones ranked in the top ten supply approximately 4.2% of the sample. The sequencing sample was made of PBMCs. This TCR was recovered from a human donor in good health (CMV status not recorded). Some clones in this sample may be carry-over from other donors' samples.

The CDR3 reads as follows: CASSIQPQHF. Read as DNA, the sequence is TGTGCCAGTAGTATACAGCCCCAGCATTTT. This sequence uses TRBV19 and TRBJ1-5; the D gene identity is not certain. The V and J ends are trimmed by 2 bases and 7 bases, leaving 0 bases between them. From the cysteine through the phenylalanine, the CDR3 covers 10 amino acids. Solely the CDR3 DNA is kept, with 30 bases framed from the first base. According to the germline V gene (reference sequence), CDR1 reads LNHDA and CDR2 reads SQIVND.